These 8 T cell receptor beta chains came from one sample sequenced in a study of blood T cell repertoires in COVID-19. Produced via immunoSEQ multiplex PCR; TCRdb's table is partial and in-frame only. The sample holds about 160,000 clones; roughly 91% are singletons and the top ten take 2% to 3%. The specimen sequenced was peripheral blood. The receptors were gathered from a young man with acute or convalescent COVID-19.

The chain has TRBV6-5 and TRBJ2-7, with 7 nucleotides matching TRBD1. In germline, CDR1 is MNHEY, CDR2 SVGAGI. The CDR3 contains 14 residues. Trimming took 7 bases from V and 3 from J; bases not matched to a gene: 9. CDR3 protein: CASTPGTAVYEQYF. CDR3 nucleotide sequence: TGTGCCAGCACTCCCGGGACAGCGGTCTACGAGCAGTACTTC.

The chain employs TRBV5-1 and TRBJ2-5, with D perhaps matching TRBD1 (5 bases). V dropped 2 bases and J dropped 0 bases, with 26 bases sitting between them. The CDR3 sequence is 20 residues long. Germline CDR1 and CDR2: SGHRS and YFSETQ. CDR3 protein: CASSLQVSSRLSSYQETQYF. The CDR3 DNA is TGCGCCAGCAGCTTACAGGTTTCTTCAAGGCTGTCCTCGTACCAAGAGACCCAGTACTTC.

The V and J genes are TRBV7-9 and TRBJ1-1; no reliable D call. The CDR3 loop spans 14 amino acids. V was pared by 1 base and J by 4 bases, with 10 bases between. Looked up from germline, CDR1 is SEHNR and CDR2 is FQNEAQ (reference sequence). This CDR3 reads CASSLGTETTEAFF. CDR3 nucleotides: TGTGCCAGCAGCTTAGGCACAGAGACCACTGAAGCTTTCTTT.

V is TRBV30 and J is TRBJ1-2; D unclear. V was cut by 2 bases and J by 6 bases, with 19 bases left in between. This CDR3 is 15 amino acids long. From germline, CDR1 is GTSNPN and CDR2 SVGIG (reference sequence). The CDR3 region is CAWSPDRGWLDGYTF. The CDR3 bases are TGTGCCTGGAGTCCCGACCGAGGGTGGCTAGATGGCTACACCTTC.

Notes on this clone: Compared with germline, one end of the junction differs, possibly owing to a read error. This chain connects TRBV18 to TRBJ2-5; the match to TRBD1 covers 8 bases. The V gene's germline CDR1 is KGHSH and CDR2 LQKENI. This CDR3 comprises 18 residues. CDR3 nucleotides: TGTGCCAGCTCCCCACCAAAAGGACAGGGCCCTACCGAAGAGACCCAGTACTTC. Protein product: CASSPPKGQGPTEETQYF.

The V call is TRBV5-1, the J call TRBJ2-2; 11 nucleotides line up with TRBD2. The J segment lost 4 bases and the V segment lost 6 bases, leaving 8 bases of the junction unmatched. CDR1 and CDR2 (germline): SGHRS, YFSETQ. The CDR3 totals 16 residues. As DNA, the CDR3 is TGCGCCAGCACTAGCGGGGGGTCGATGGGCACCGGGGAGCTGTTTTTT. Amino acid sequence: CASTSGGSMGTGELFF. Full variable domain (rest looked up from reference TRBV5-1 and TRBJ2-2): KAGVTQTPRYLIKTRGQQVTLSCSPISGHRSVSWYQQTPGQGLQFLFEYFSETQRNKGNFPGRFSGRQFSNSRSEMNVSTLELGDSALYLCASTSGGSMGTGELFFGEGSRLTVL.

The V call is TRBV5-1, the J call TRBJ1-2; TRBD1 aligns across 11 bases. V lost 3 bases and J lost 3; bases outside the gene matches: 7. Germline values: CDR1 SGHRS, CDR2 YFSETQ. CDR3 length: 16 residues. CDR3: CASSSTPGQGDYGYTF. CDR3 DNA: TGCGCCAGCAGCTCCACACCGGGACAGGGGGACTATGGCTACACCTTC.

This sequence joins TRBV6-5 and TRBJ1-5; 8 nucleotides align to TRBD1. Germline V lookup: CDR1 MNHEY, CDR2 SVGAGI. The J segment lost 1 base and the V segment lost 6 bases, leaving 5 bases of the junction unmatched. This CDR3 contains 15 residues. The CDR3 loop reads CASSVRQGSNQPQHF. DNA of the CDR3: TGTGCCAGCAGCGTCAGACAGGGGAGCAATCAGCCCCAGCATTTT.